The rows below give T cell receptor beta chains drawn from one sample of a study of Graves' ophthalmopathy and Graves' hyperthyroidism. TCRdb ran MiXCR on the multiplex PCR reads and lists one entry per CDR3 protein. The sample lists roughly 380,000 distinct CDR3 sequences, roughly 15% occurring once. Sequencing input: peripheral blood. All receptors derive from a woman under 30 with stable Graves' hyperthyroidism. Both conserved end residues are part of each CDR3. Fields, in order: D gene, V gene, J gene, CDR3 protein. D genes are given only for firm matches.

.,TRBV15,TRBJ1-5,CATSRDRGTRRSQPQHF
TRBD1,TRBV12-3/TRBV12-4,TRBJ2-5,CASKDRGSETQYF
.,TRBV29-1,TRBJ1-2,CSGGEGGYGYTF
.,TRBV19,TRBJ1-2,CASSRGGGTNYGYTF
TRBD1,TRBV15,TRBJ1-6,CATSGTAGTGSPLHF
.,TRBV7-8,TRBJ1-2,CASSPLPSGGGGYTF
.,TRBV7-2,TRBJ1-2,CASSPRELNYGYTF
.,TRBV7-9,TRBJ1-1,CASSLGTHTEAFF
.,TRBV3-1,TRBJ2-7,CASSQEGTFPYEQYF
.,TRBV12-5,TRBJ1-1,CASGLARVTEAFF
TRBD1,TRBV29-1,TRBJ1-1,CSVEDRDRGPRITEAFF
.,TRBV12-3/TRBV12-4,TRBJ1-1,CASRAGGQNTEAFF
.,TRBV6-5,TRBJ1-1,CASSYNTGRTEAFF
.,TRBV15,TRBJ1-1,CATSSLQGPGAEAFF
TRBD1,TRBV24-1,TRBJ1-2,CATSDTRQGENYGYTF
.,TRBV7-9,TRBJ1-6,CASSLETAPLHF
.,TRBV10-3,TRBJ1-6,CAISDGGADNSPLHF
TRBD2,TRBV12-3/TRBV12-4,TRBJ2-2,CASSAGTRANTGELFF
.,TRBV11-3,TRBJ1-1,CASSDFGVNTEAFF
.,TRBV11-2,TRBJ2-7,CASSLSTGSSYEQYF
.,TRBV19,TRBJ2-7,CASSIREDYEQYF
TRBD1,TRBV20-1,TRBJ2-7,CSAIDRVLYEQYF
.,TRBV11-1,TRBJ2-4,CASSLALGGNIQYF
.,TRBV10-3,TRBJ1-1,CAISESSGTEAFF
.,TRBV29-1,TRBJ1-1,CSVETDEQAFF
.,TRBV19,TRBJ1-2,CASSSTRANSNYGYTF
TRBD1,TRBV12-3/TRBV12-4,TRBJ2-7,CASSLGIDRAYEQYF
.,TRBV6-2/TRBV6-3,TRBJ1-2,CASSYAGDYGYTF
.,TRBV11-2,TRBJ1-6,CASSLGGSSPLHF
.,TRBV2,TRBJ2-6,CASRFSKQGANVLTF
.,TRBV6-2/TRBV6-3,TRBJ1-1,CASRKGVNTEAFF
TRBD1,TRBV10-3,TRBJ1-1,CATRPPGQVKSEAFF
.,TRBV27,TRBJ1-1,CASSLSRGAEAFF
TRBD2,TRBV6-2/TRBV6-3,TRBJ2-2,CASTTQEGLAGVGELFF
.,TRBV6-5,TRBJ1-1,CVSSYVSGSNTEAFF
TRBD1,TRBV12-3/TRBV12-4,TRBJ2-2,CASSGQGAVGELFF
.,TRBV6-1,TRBJ2-7,CASKDRKAVSYEQYF
.,TRBV10-3,TRBJ1-2,CAISETANYGYTF
.,TRBV12-3/TRBV12-4,TRBJ1-2,CASSALGRGYTF
.,TRBV10-3,TRBJ1-2,CAIRGRQPYGYTF
TRBD2,TRBV6-1,TRBJ2-7,CASRDSGLAGYEQYF
.,TRBV2,TRBJ1-3,CASSSYGRESGNTIYF
.,TRBV7-9,TRBJ2-7,CASSATSGSYYEQYF
.,TRBV19,TRBJ1-2,CASSWSSDGYTF
.,TRBV7-9,TRBJ1-1,CASSLLRGAEAFF
.,TRBV12-5,TRBJ1-2,CASGPIRNYGYTF
.,TRBV11-2,TRBJ2-7,CASSASISSGSYEQYF